One sample yielded the 20 T cell receptor beta chains listed below, sequenced in a study of blood T cell repertoires in COVID-19. Data came from immunoSEQ multiplex PCR; TCRdb stores just in-frame clones and leaves some out. The repertoire holds 150,000 to 250,000 clones, with approximately 82% as singletons. The source material was peripheral blood. The receptors originated from a human donor with acute or convalescent COVID-19. The donor label of this sample is uncertain.

The rearrangement links TRBV18 to TRBJ2-7, with TRBD1 as a possible D gene (5 bases). Deletions cut 0 bases from V and 7 bases from J, with 13 bases between. Germline V lookup: CDR1 KGHSH, CDR2 LQKENI. This CDR3 region has 14 residues. The CDR3 DNA follows: TGTGCCAGCTCACCACCGGGGCTCCCATGGGAGCAGTACTTC. This sequence encodes CASSPPGLPWEQYF.

J is TRBJ1-1 and V is TRBV28, with 7 nucleotides matching TRBD1. Trimming took 3 bases from V and 13 from J; bases not matched to a gene: 11. CDR3 size: 13 residues. CDR1 and CDR2 from the germline V gene are MDHEN and SYDVKM. The DNA of the CDR3 is TGTGCCAGCAGTTTGGGGTCCACACAGGGGTTTTTCTTT. It encodes CASSLGSTQGFFF.

The rearrangement joins TRBV6-2 or TRBV6-3 to TRBJ2-3; 7 bases fit TRBD2. The CDR3 contains 19 residues. Trimming removed 0 bases from V and 1 base from J; junction bases left unmatched: 13. Looked up from germline, CDR1 is MNHEY and CDR2 is SVGEGT. The CDR3 here is CASSYSTGTILGGTDTQYF. The DNA of the CDR3 is TGTGCCAGCAGTTACTCGACCGGGACTATCCTAGGCGGCACAGATACGCAGTATTTT.

The chain couples TRBV5-1 to TRBJ1-4, with D possibly TRBD1 on 6 matching bases. V gave up 3 bases and J gave up 4 bases, with 13 bases separating them. This CDR3 is 15 amino acids long. Germline CDR1 is SGHRS and CDR2 is YFSETQ. The CDR3, as DNA: TGCGCCAGCAGCTCCGCCGGGACAATTAATGAAAAACTGTTTTTT. Translation gives CASSSAGTINEKLFF.

This clone appeared once. The genes are TRBV5-1 and TRBJ2-2, with D possibly matching TRBD2 (6 bases). Trimming removed 4 bases from V and 4 bases from J, with 8 bases in between. The CDR3 is 13 amino acids. CDR1 is SGHRS and CDR2 is YFSETQ in the germline V gene. The CDR3 region has the DNA TGCGCCAGCAGCGCGACTAGCACCGGGGAGCTGTTTTTT. Translation gives CASSATSTGELFF.

The chain couples TRBV6-2 or TRBV6-3 to TRBJ2-1; 8 bases agree with TRBD1. Germline trimming cut 6 bases from V and 3 bases from J; bases unmatched to any gene: 10. In germline, CDR1 is MNHEY, CDR2 SVGEGT. This CDR3 has 16 amino acids. The CDR3 here is CASSPGQGGVYNEQFF. The CDR3 nucleotides read TGTGCCAGCAGCCCTGGACAGGGTGGGGTCTACAATGAGCAGTTCTTC.

The V gene is TRBV27, the J gene TRBJ2-2; 8 bases are shared with TRBD1. The CDR3 loop spans 15 amino acids. V lost 8 bases to trimming and J lost 6 bases; unmatched junction nucleotides: 11. Germline-derived CDR1 and CDR2 are MNHEY and SMNVEV (reference sequence). The CDR3 is CASQAGDRIAGELFF. Here the CDR3 DNA reads TGTGCCAGCCAGGCCGGGGACAGGATAGCCGGGGAGCTGTTTTTT.

This clone has more than one count but fewer than ten. The V gene is TRBV7-9, the J gene TRBJ1-6, with 8 bases aligning to TRBD1. The V gene end was trimmed by 6 bases and the J gene end by 9 bases; junction bases not matched to a gene: 16. The length of the CDR3 is 17 residues. Looked up from germline, CDR1 is SEHNR and CDR2 is FQNEAQ (reference sequence). The CDR3: CASSRAAGGTVGSPLHF. The CDR3 DNA reads TGTGCCAGCAGTCGAGCGGCAGGGGGCACCGTCGGTTCACCCCTCCACTTT.

The chain links TRBV6-5 to TRBJ1-2; 7 bases map to TRBD1. In germline, CDR1 is MNHEY, CDR2 SVGAGI. V was pared by 5 bases and J by 4 bases, with 7 bases of the junction left unmatched. The CDR3 runs 14 residues. The CDR3 coding sequence is TGTGCCAGCAGTCGGACAGGAAAGGGCTATGGCTACACCTTC. This gives the protein CASSRTGKGYGYTF.

The chain carries TRBV10-3 and TRBJ1-4, with 9 bases fitting TRBD1. Germline V gene sequence: CDR1 ENHRY, CDR2 SYGVKD. The CDR3 loop spans 16 amino acids. V lost 6 bases and J lost 0; bases outside the gene matches: 5. Written as DNA, the CDR3 is TGTGCCATCAGCGACAGGGGGATTGCAACTAATGAAAAACTGTTTTTT. This codes for CAISDRGIATNEKLFF.

This chain uses TRBV6-5 with TRBJ2-1; the D is unclear. V was pared by 6 bases and J by 0 bases, with 12 bases between. CDR3 size: 15 residues. Germline CDR1 reads MNHEY; CDR2 reads SVGAGI. The CDR3 DNA reads TGTGCCAGCAGGACGACACTGAGCTCCTACAATGAGCAGTTCTTC. This translates into CASRTTLSSYNEQFF.

The chain's CDR3 is CASSYRLYNEQFF. The CDR3 DNA reads TGTGCCAGCAGTTACCGACTGTACAATGAGCAGTTCTTC. V usage is TRBV6-5 and J usage is TRBJ2-1; D gene ambiguous. Germline lookup yields CDR1 MNHEY and CDR2 SVGAGI. V lost 2 bases and J 4 bases, leaving 6 bases between the germline ends. The CDR3 length is 13 residues.

The chain couples TRBV5-4 to TRBJ1-5, with no clear D. CDR3 length equals 12 residues. CDR1 and CDR2 from the germline V gene are SGHNT and YYREEE (reference sequence). V was clipped by 4 bases and J by 9 bases, with 11 bases between them. This CDR3 reads CASSLFGGPQHF. DNA for the CDR3: TGTGCCAGCAGCCTGTTTGGAGGGCCCCAGCATTTT. Using reference TRBV5-4 and TRBJ1-5 for the parts outside the CDR3, the full variable domain is ETGVTQSPTHLIKTRGQQVTLRCSSQSGHNTVSWYQQALGQGPQFIFQYYREEENGRGNFPPRFSGLQFPNYSSELNVNALELDDSALYLCASSLFGGPQHFGDGTRLSIL.

The chain has TRBV6-5 and TRBJ1-5; D unresolved. CDR1 and CDR2 from the germline V gene are MNHEY and SVGAGI. Between the trimmed V and J ends, which lost 6 bases and 3 bases, there was a span of 6 bases. This CDR3 is 12 amino acids long. CDR3 residues: CASRRYNQPQHF. The CDR3 nucleotides are TGTGCCAGCAGGAGGTACAATCAGCCCCAGCATTTT.

This clone was detected many times. The chain has TRBV11-2 and TRBJ2-7; tentatively, D is TRBD2 (6 bases). With 7 bases removed from V and 1 base from J, the gap between germline ends came to 14 bases. CDR3 size: 14 residues. Germline CDR1 SGHAT, CDR2 FQNNGV. CDR3 protein: CASTTPAGSYEQYF. The CDR3 coding sequence is TGTGCCAGCACCACACCCGCGGGGTCCTACGAGCAGTACTTC.

The gene calls are TRBV7-9 and TRBJ1-2, with 9 bases aligning to TRBD1. Germline lookup yields CDR1 SEHNR and CDR2 FQNEAQ (reference sequence). The CDR3 extends over 13 amino acids. V was clipped by 5 bases and J by 8 bases; unmatched bases: 6. The CDR3 bases are TGTGCCAGCAGCAGGACAGGGGAAGGAGGCTACACCTTC. It specifies CASSRTGEGGYTF.

This chain uses TRBV11-2 with TRBJ2-6, with D perhaps matching TRBD2 (6 bases). V lost 4 bases and J 3 bases, leaving 16 bases between the germline ends. Germline loops: CDR1 SGHAT, CDR2 FQNNGV. The CDR3 has 17 amino acids. CDR3 sequence reads: CASSSHRLGSGANVLTF. CDR3 bases: TGTGCCAGCAGCTCCCATCGACTCGGGAGTGGGGCCAACGTCCTGACTTTC.

The rearrangement uses TRBV7-9 and TRBJ1-1, with 10 bases matching TRBD1. This CDR3 is 15 amino acids long. The J segment lost 1 base and the V segment lost 5 bases, leaving 4 bases of the junction unmatched. CDR1 and CDR2 (germline): SEHNR, FQNEAQ (reference sequence). The CDR3 spells CASSLRTGGNTEAFF. The CDR3 DNA follows: TGTGCCAGCAGCCTACGGACAGGGGGGAACACTGAAGCTTTCTTT.

This chain joins TRBV28 and TRBJ2-7, with 9 bases aligning to TRBD2. The V gene end was trimmed by 3 bases and the J gene end by 7 bases; junction bases not matched to a gene: 7. Per germline, CDR1 MDHEN and CDR2 SYDVKM. This CDR3 region has 14 residues. The CDR3 region has the DNA TGTGCCAGCAGTTTGTATAGCGGGAGTGGGGAGCAGTACTTC. It codes for CASSLYSGSGEQYF.

The chain carries TRBV5-1 and TRBJ2-5; 9 nucleotides align to TRBD1. Germline loops: CDR1 SGHRS, CDR2 YFSETQ. Unmatched junction bases numbered 14, after V lost 0 bases and J lost 2 bases. This CDR3 has 19 residues. CDR3 sequence reads: CASSLGDRVGLGNQETQYF. In nucleotides, the CDR3 is TGCGCCAGCAGCTTGGGGGACAGGGTCGGCCTAGGGAATCAAGAGACCCAGTACTTC. Drawing the rest from reference TRBV5-1 and TRBJ2-5, the complete variable domain is KAGVTQTPRYLIKTRGQQVTLSCSPISGHRSVSWYQQTPGQGLQFLFEYFSETQRNKGNFPGRFSGRQFSNSRSEMNVSTLELGDSALYLCASSLGDRVGLGNQETQYFGPGTRLLVL.